These 10 T cell receptor beta chains were all obtained from the same sample, sequenced in a study of T cell changes during pregnancy in multiple sclerosis. The protocol was immunoSEQ multiplex PCR, while the TCRdb copy is restricted to in-frame clones and leaves out a portion. The table shows tens of thousands of clones, with 85% to 95% occurring only once. Sequencing used peripheral blood, obtained in the third trimester of pregnancy. Receptor source: a female donor in good health, enrolled as a control in a pregnancy study.

This sequence joins TRBV20-1 and TRBJ1-2; D is unclear. V lost 7 bases, J lost 2 bases, and 8 bases lay in between. CDR1 DFQATT and CDR2 SNEGSKA come from the germline V gene (reference sequence). This CDR3 contains 11 residues. CDR3 region: CSVKENYGYTF. CDR3 coding DNA: TGCAGTGTGAAGGAGAACTATGGCTACACCTTC.

The chain links TRBV2 to TRBJ1-1, with D perhaps matching TRBD1 (6 bases). Trimming removed 7 bases from V and 1 base from J, with 16 bases in between. CDR1 SNHLY and CDR2 FYNNEI come from the germline V gene. CDR3 length: 15 amino acids. The CDR3 loop is CASTEFGGANTEAFF. CDR3 DNA sequence: TGTGCCAGCACCGAATTCGGGGGGGCGAACACTGAAGCTTTCTTT.

This clone was seen only once. The chain has TRBV29-1 and TRBJ1-5; 7 bases fit TRBD1. The CDR3 sequence is 15 residues long. The germline V gene has CDR1 SQVTM and CDR2 ANQGSEA. The V gene end was trimmed by 7 bases and the J gene end by 0 bases; junction bases not matched to a gene: 9. The DNA for the CDR3 is TGCAGCGCCCGGACAGGCGCCTATAGCAATCAGCCCCAGCATTTT. Translating gives CSARTGAYSNQPQHF. The complete variable domain, with remaining parts taken from reference TRBV29-1 and TRBJ1-5, reads SAVISQKPSRDICQRGTSLTIQCQVDSQVTMMFWYRQQPGQSLTLIATANQGSEATYESGFVIDKFPISRPNLTFSTLTVSNMSPEDSSIYLCSARTGAYSNQPQHFGDGTRLSIL.

The V gene is TRBV12-2, the J gene TRBJ1-2; the table's D call of TRBD1 was not tested on the DNA. TRBV12-2 is a known pseudogene. CDR3 length: 13 residues. The CDR3 DNA reads TGTGCAAGTCGCTCCCCGAGGGGGAGTGGCTACACCTTC. Translating it yields CASRSPRGSGYTF.

The V call is TRBV4-1, the J call TRBJ2-3; D not certain. Germline loops: CDR1 MGHRA, CDR2 YSYEKL. Trimming stripped 1 base from V and 5 bases from J, with 4 bases between. The CDR3 totals 12 residues. The CDR3 DNA follows: TGCGCCAGCAGCCAAGTTAGAGATACGCAGTATTTT. Translation gives CASSQVRDTQYF.

V usage is TRBV25-1 and J usage is TRBJ1-6; D is perhaps TRBD1 (6 bases). This CDR3 is 15 amino acids long. V was clipped by 1 base and J by 8 bases, with 12 bases between them. The germline CDR1 and CDR2 sequences are MGHDK and SYGVNS. The CDR3 coding sequence is TGTGCCAGCAGTGAATTGGACAGCTTGTATTCACCCCTCCACTTT. This sequence encodes CASSELDSLYSPLHF.

This sequence joins TRBV7-9 and TRBJ2-1; 12 positions match TRBD2. In germline, CDR1 is SEHNR, CDR2 FQNEAQ (reference sequence). The CDR3 is 16 amino acids. Trimming removed 7 bases from V and 0 bases from J; junction bases left unmatched: 4. As DNA, the CDR3 is TGTGCCAGCATCCGGACTAGCGGGGTCTCCTACAATGAGCAGTTCTTC. It is translated as CASIRTSGVSYNEQFF.

The rearrangement uses TRBV5-6 and TRBJ1-6; TRBD1 matches 7 bases. The CDR3 runs to 15 residues. From germline, CDR1 is SGHDT and CDR2 YYEEEE. With V trimmed by 4 bases and J by 9 bases, 10 bases remained unmatched. CDR3 protein: CASSKRTGQGSPLHF. Here the CDR3 DNA reads TGTGCCAGCAGCAAAAGGACAGGTCAAGGTTCACCCCTCCACTTT. The variable domain in full, with the rest retrieved from reference TRBV5-6 and TRBJ1-6, is DAGVTQSPTHLIKTRGQQVTLRCSPKSGHDTVSWYQQALGQGPQFIFQYYEEEERQRGNFPDRFSGHQFPNYSSELNVNALLLGDSALYLCASSKRTGQGSPLHFGNGTRLTVT.

This chain joins TRBV10-3 and TRBJ2-2; weak D call: TRBD2 (6 bases). CDR1 and CDR2 from the germline V gene are ENHRY and SYGVKD. V was trimmed by 5 bases and J by 6 bases, leaving 19 bases between them. The CDR3 has 16 amino acids. The CDR3 coding sequence is TGTGCCATCAGTCGCTCGTCCGGGGGTGGGGCCGGGGAGCTGTTTTTT. It codes for CAISRSSGGGAGELFF.

This chain joins TRBV7-8 and TRBJ2-7; a possible D gene is TRBD1 (5 bases). The CDR3 has 14 residues. With 5 bases removed from V and 3 bases from J, the gap between germline ends came to 14 bases. Germline CDR1 and CDR2: SGHVS and FQNEAQ. CDR3 sequence (DNA): TGTGCCAGCAGCCGACGACAGAAACACTACGAGCAGTACTTC. Translating gives CASSRRQKHYEQYF.